These T cell receptor beta chains were read from a single sample in a study of Ad26.COV2.S vaccination and SARS-CoV-2 variants. Profiled with immunoSEQ multiplex PCR; TCRdb holds only in-frame clones, not every one. Among roughly 92,000 clones listed, 82% were seen once. Sequencing was performed on peripheral blood, taken after recovery from COVID-19. These receptors were obtained from a human donor who had recovered from COVID-19. Each CDR3 is given with its conserved first and last residue. D genes are given only for firm matches. Clone size is shown for a subset of rows, as once, few, many or a class of expanded clone.

D	V	size	J	CDR3	DNA
NA	TRBV3-1/TRBV3-2	NA	TRBJ1-3	CASSHQGWYGNTIYF	TGTGCCAGCAGCCACCAGGGTTGGTATGGAAACACCATATATTTT
NA	TRBV28	NA	TRBJ2-7	CASSFGRSSYEQYF	TGTGCCAGCAGTTTCGGTAGGAGCTCCTACGAGCAGTACTTC
NA	TRBV6-6	NA	TRBJ2-1	CASKGTSYNEQFF	TGTGCCAGCAAGGGCACGTCCTACAATGAGCAGTTCTTC
TRBD1	TRBV4-2	NA	TRBJ2-7	CASSQSGQSYEQYF	TGTGCCAGCAGCCAATCGGGACAGTCCTACGAGCAGTACTTC
TRBD1	TRBV7-3	few	TRBJ2-1	CASSLEGQGSNEQFF	TGTGCCAGCAGCTTAGAAGGACAGGGTTCGAATGAGCAGTTCTTC
NA	TRBV20-1	NA	TRBJ1-1	CSARGNTEAFF	TGCAGTGCGAGAGGGAACACTGAAGCTTTCTTT
NA	TRBV7-9	once	TRBJ2-7	CASSFRVDEQYF	TGTGCCAGCAGCTTTCGAGTGGACGAGCAGTACTTC
NA	TRBV9	NA	TRBJ2-1	CASSPPRGHHNEQFF	TGTGCCAGCAGCCCACCCCGGGGCCACCACAATGAGCAGTTCTTC
TRBD1	TRBV7-9	few	TRBJ1-1	CASSPQGAGLGTEAFF	TGTGCCAGCAGCCCCCAGGGGGCAGGACTGGGCACTGAAGCTTTCTTT
TRBD2	TRBV6-2/TRBV6-3	NA	TRBJ2-7	CASSIGMALASGMAYEQYF	TGTGCCAGCAGTATAGGTATGGCGTTGGCTAGCGGGATGGCCTACGAGCAGTACTTC
NA	TRBV15	NA	TRBJ1-3	CATSRSEGGVGNTIYF	TGTGCCACCAGCAGATCAGAGGGCGGCGTTGGAAACACCATATATTTT
TRBD1	TRBV28	NA	TRBJ1-2	CASTVPGQEANYGYTF	TGTGCCAGCACCGTCCCGGGACAGGAAGCTAACTATGGCTACACCTTC
NA	TRBV5-3	NA	TRBJ2-5	CARRRWGTQETQYF	TGTGCCAGAAGGCGTTGGGGGACACAAGAGACCCAGTACTTC
NA	TRBV4-1	few	TRBJ2-5	CASSQFRVGLTQETQYF	TGCGCCAGCAGCCAATTTCGGGTAGGGCTCACACAAGAGACCCAGTACTTC
NA	TRBV6-5	NA	TRBJ2-3	CASIGHGADTQYF	TGTGCCAGCATTGGGCATGGTGCAGATACGCAGTATTTT
TRBD1	TRBV7-8	NA	TRBJ1-2	CASSFDRAPNYGYTF	TGTGCCAGCAGCTTTGACAGGGCTCCTAACTATGGCTACACCTTC
NA	TRBV5-5	NA	TRBJ1-6	CASSLEGQYNSPLHF	TGTGCCAGCAGCTTGGAGGGTCAGTATAATTCACCCCTCCACTTT
NA	TRBV10-2	NA	TRBJ1-1	CATQQVQGTGTEAFF	TGCGCCACCCAGCAGGTTCAGGGCACGGGCACTGAAGCTTTCTTT
NA	TRBV24-1	NA	TRBJ2-3	CATSDFAYTQYF	TGTGCCACCAGTGATTTCGCCTATACGCAGTATTTT
NA	TRBV24-1	NA	TRBJ1-1	CATSDNTEAFF	TGTGCCACCAGTGATAACACTGAAGCTTTCTTT
NA	TRBV20-1	NA	TRBJ2-5	CSAGASETQYF	TGCAGTGCTGGCGCGTCGGAGACCCAGTACTTC
NA	TRBV18	NA	TRBJ2-4	CASSPYIGVLYF	TGTGCCAGCTCACCATATATAGGGGTCCTGTACTTC
NA	TRBV10-3	NA	TRBJ2-1	CAISESVLALWANEQFF	TGTGCCATCAGTGAGTCGGTTTTAGCGTTATGGGCCAATGAGCAGTTCTTC
NA	TRBV27	NA	TRBJ2-1	CASSPSEGPYPYNEQFF	TGTGCCAGCAGTCCGTCTGAGGGGCCCTATCCCTACAATGAGCAGTTCTTC
NA	TRBV20-1	many	TRBJ2-1	CSASAGPEQFF	TGCAGTGCTAGCGCCGGGCCAGAGCAGTTCTTC
NA	TRBV19	NA	TRBJ1-4	CASSIQGRNEKLFF	TGTGCCAGTAGTATTCAGGGGAGAAACGAAAAACTGTTTTTT
NA	TRBV4-3	NA	TRBJ1-2	CASSQDVARGLYGYTF	TGCGCCAGCAGCCAAGATGTGGCCAGAGGGCTCTATGGCTACACCTTC
NA	TRBV6-6	NA	TRBJ2-6	CASKGVGSGANVLTF	TGTGCCAGCAAGGGAGTTGGTTCTGGGGCCAACGTCCTGACTTTC
TRBD1	TRBV6-5	NA	TRBJ1-3	CASSNSRGPGNTIYF	TGTGCCAGCAGTAACTCTAGGGGGCCTGGAAACACCATATATTTT
TRBD1	TRBV28	NA	TRBJ1-4	CASSSGRGSVNEKLFF	TGTGCCAGCAGTTCGGGCAGGGGGAGTGTGAATGAAAAACTGTTTTTT
TRBD2	TRBV2	once	TRBJ2-1	CASSPGTSGKQFF	TGTGCCAGCAGCCCTGGGACTAGCGGGAAGCAGTTCTTC
NA	TRBV5-6	NA	TRBJ1-5	CASSLGGHQSNQPQHF	TGTGCCAGCAGCTTGGGGGGACATCAAAGCAATCAGCCCCAGCATTTT
TRBD1	TRBV3-1/TRBV3-2	few	TRBJ1-2	CASSQDLTGTSGYTF	TGTGCCAGCAGCCAAGACCTGACAGGGACCTCTGGCTACACCTTC
NA	TRBV7-2	NA	TRBJ1-4	CASSLVAGMDEKLFF	TGTGCCAGCAGCTTAGTGGCAGGGATGGATGAAAAACTGTTTTTT
NA	TRBV11-2	NA	TRBJ2-7	CASSSLTFYEQYF	TGTGCCAGCAGCTCCCTGACCTTCTACGAGCAGTACTTC
NA	TRBV6-5	NA	TRBJ1-1	CASSYPGSEAFF	TGTGCCAGCAGTTACCCCGGTAGTGAAGCTTTCTTT